The sequence of this TCR beta chain was determined in a study of T cell responses to AZD1222 COVID-19 vaccine. Study observations and caveats: Vaccination with two AZD1222 doses was followed by a rise in Spike-specific TCR breadth and depth. Recipients of AZD1222 seropositive at baseline numbered only 6 or 7. Across spike, vaccine-associated CD4 TCRs were found, dominant at 160-218 and 743-854. The donor group comprised mostly white British people and more females; the analysis possibly underestimated clonal diversity.

Clones were read by immunoSEQ multiplex PCR, and TCRdb kept only the in-frame ones, dropping some. The table lists around 120,000 clones, 85% to 95% of them singletons. Concerning this clone: The antigen is unknown.

The sequenced sample was peripheral blood, obtained 28 days after the second AZD1222 dose. This clonotype originated in an adult who received the AZD1222 COVID-19 vaccine.

For the CDR3, the DNA is TGTGCCAGCAGTTACACTAAAGGCGTGCTCCACAACTATGGCTACACCTTC. It is translated as CASSYTKGVLHNYGYTF. The chain employs TRBV6-2 or TRBV6-3 and TRBJ1-2; unclear D gene. V lost 2 bases and J lost 2, with 18 bases in between. Germline loops: CDR1 MNHEY, CDR2 SVGEGT. The CDR3 totals 17 residues.